These 22 T cell receptor beta chains were sequenced from one sample in a study of blood T cell repertoires in COVID-19. Only in-frame clones appear in the TCRdb table, and some are missing; sequencing was by immunoSEQ multiplex PCR. In the table there are over 150,000 clones, roughly four fifths of which are singletons. Sample: peripheral blood. Receptors originate from a woman between 55 and 75 years old with acute or convalescent COVID-19.

V and J are TRBV5-1 and TRBJ2-1; possibly TRBD2 for D (5 bases). The CDR3 length is 13 residues. Germline V CDR1 and CDR2: SGHRS, YFSETQ. The V gene lost 4 bases and the J gene lost 7 bases, with 12 bases spanning the gap. The CDR3 here is CASSLMTGNEQFF. The CDR3 region has the DNA TGCGCCAGCAGCCTGATGACGGGGAATGAGCAGTTCTTC. The full variable domain, completed using reference TRBV5-1 and TRBJ2-1, is KAGVTQTPRYLIKTRGQQVTLSCSPISGHRSVSWYQQTPGQGLQFLFEYFSETQRNKGNFPGRFSGRQFSNSRSEMNVSTLELGDSALYLCASSLMTGNEQFFGPGTRLTVL.

The CDR3: CASSQDQGWGYGYTF. Written as DNA, the CDR3 is TGTGCCAGCAGCCAAGATCAGGGATGGGGCTATGGCTACACCTTC. The rearrangement links TRBV3-1 (or the pseudogene TRBV3-2) to TRBJ1-2; TRBD1 might be the D (5 bases). V was clipped by 0 bases and J by 4 bases, with 12 bases between them. CDR3 length equals 15 residues. Per the germline V gene, CDR1 is LGHDT and CDR2 is YNNKEL (reference sequence).

This chain connects TRBV5-1 to TRBJ1-1; D remains unclear. The V end was cut by 2 bases, the J end by 0 bases, with 5 bases between. The V gene's germline CDR1 is SGHRS and CDR2 YFSETQ. The CDR3 runs to 13 residues. The CDR3 here is CASSLQMNTEAFF. The DNA for the CDR3 is TGCGCCAGCAGCTTACAGATGAACACTGAAGCTTTCTTT.

V is TRBV30 and J is TRBJ1-1; 8 nucleotides agree with TRBD1. J gave up 5 bases and V 2 bases, and 4 bases lay outside the gene matches. This CDR3 spans 13 amino acids. Germline CDR1 and CDR2: GTSNPN and SVGIG (reference sequence). The CDR3 protein is CAWSQGAWTEAFF. The CDR3 DNA reads as TGTGCCTGGAGTCAGGGGGCTTGGACTGAAGCTTTCTTT.

The chain carries TRBV5-1 and TRBJ1-1; 7 bases agree with TRBD1. The ends lost 4 bases at V and 0 bases at J; junction bases unmatched: 9. Germline assignment: CDR1 SGHRS and CDR2 YFSETQ. CDR3 length equals 16 residues. CDR3 sequence: CASSAGQSNMNTEAFF. Here the CDR3 DNA reads TGCGCCAGCAGCGCGGGACAGAGTAATATGAACACTGAAGCTTTCTTT.

The chain employs TRBV5-1 and TRBJ1-4; 8 bases align to TRBD1. Trimming at V came to 4 bases and at J to 5 bases, leaving 4 bases not matched to a gene. Germline CDR1 reads SGHRS; CDR2 reads YFSETQ. The CDR3 has 14 residues. The CDR3 reads CASSGGQENEKLFF. The CDR3 DNA follows: TGCGCCAGCAGCGGGGGACAGGAAAATGAAAAACTGTTTTTT.

J is TRBJ1-1 and V is TRBV2; no firm D call. Trimming left V 7 bases short and J 3 bases short, with 12 bases between. The CDR3 runs to 13 residues. Germline-derived CDR1 and CDR2 are SNHLY and FYNNEI. CDR3 protein: CASTAQDYTEAFF. For the CDR3, the DNA is TGTGCCAGCACCGCTCAGGACTACACTGAAGCTTTCTTT.

V and J are TRBV6-5 and TRBJ1-6, with 9 bases fitting TRBD1. This CDR3 contains 15 residues. With 7 bases clipped from V and 9 bases from J, the junction kept 10 bases outside the gene matches. Germline loops: CDR1 MNHEY, CDR2 SVGAGI. The CDR3: CASKTGDRETSPLHF. The CDR3 DNA sequence: TGTGCCAGCAAAACCGGGGACAGGGAAACTTCACCCCTCCACTTT.

The chain employs TRBV19 and TRBJ1-5, with 8 bases aligning to TRBD1. J gave up 5 bases and V 7 bases, and 10 bases lay outside the gene matches. Per germline, CDR1 LNHDA and CDR2 SQIVND (reference sequence). The CDR3 loop spans 15 amino acids. Here the CDR3 reads CASTGGQGFHQPQHF. DNA for the CDR3: TGTGCCAGTACTGGAGGACAGGGCTTTCATCAGCCCCAGCATTTT.

V gene TRBV5-5 combines with J gene TRBJ1-1; D not certain. CDR3 length equals 15 residues. Germline V gene data show CDR1 as SGHKS and CDR2 as YYEKEE (reference sequence). V gave up 2 bases and J gave up 1 base, with 12 bases separating them. The CDR3 here is CASSLSSTTNTEAFF. The CDR3 DNA sequence: TGTGCCAGCAGCTTATCTTCGACAACGAACACTGAAGCTTTCTTT.

The chain couples TRBV7-8 to TRBJ2-7, with TRBD2 matching over 8 bases. J lost 0 bases, V lost 1 base, and 5 bases had no gene match. The CDR3 totals 16 residues. Germline CDR1 and CDR2: SGHVS and FQNEAQ. CDR3 in DNA: TGTGCCAGCAGCTTAGTTGTAGCGGGGCCCTCCTACGAGCAGTACTTC. Its protein is CASSLVVAGPSYEQYF.

CDR3 sequence (DNA): TGTGCCACCGCCTTAGGGCGGGGTTGGGCCGGGGAGCTGTTTTTT. Its protein is CATALGRGWAGELFF. The chain links TRBV15 to TRBJ2-2, with a possible D match to TRBD2 (6 bases). Germline V gene sequence: CDR1 LNHNV, CDR2 YYDKDF (reference sequence). This CDR3 has 15 residues. The V end lost 8 bases, the J end lost 6 bases, and 19 bases lay between the germline ends.

This chain uses TRBV7-9 with TRBJ1-5; D is perhaps TRBD1 (6 bases). Trimming stripped 5 bases from V and 3 bases from J, with 14 bases between. This CDR3 is built from 15 residues. The germline CDR1 and CDR2 sequences are SEHNR and FQNEAQ (reference sequence). CDR3 protein: CASSPQGQINQPQHF. The CDR3 DNA follows: TGTGCCAGCAGCCCCCAGGGGCAAATCAATCAGCCCCAGCATTTT.

The chain carries TRBV10-3 and TRBJ1-1; weak D call: TRBD1 (6 bases). V dropped 8 bases and J dropped 0 bases, with 16 bases sitting between them. Germline V lookup: CDR1 ENHRY, CDR2 SYGVKD. This CDR3 is built from 15 residues. The CDR3 DNA follows: TGTGCCATCGGGACACGGCAAGACATGAACACTGAAGCTTTCTTT. Its protein product is CAIGTRQDMNTEAFF.

This chain connects TRBV7-9 to TRBJ1-1; D might be TRBD1 (6 bases). This CDR3 has 13 residues. The V end lost 5 bases, the J end lost 7 bases, and 14 bases lay between the germline ends. Germline-derived CDR1 and CDR2 are SEHNR and FQNEAQ (reference sequence). CDR3 amino acids: CASSAGARIEAFF. The CDR3 nucleotides are TGTGCCAGCAGCGCAGGGGCAAGGATTGAAGCTTTCTTT.

This clone has a single count. The genes are TRBV7-3 and TRBJ2-2; D is perhaps TRBD1 (5 bases). The CDR3 runs to 13 residues. CDR1 and CDR2 (germline): SGHTA, FQGTGA. V lost 8 bases and J 7 bases, leaving 14 bases between the germline ends. CDR3: CASGLRDDGELFF. The CDR3, as DNA: TGTGCCAGCGGTCTCAGGGATGACGGGGAGCTGTTTTTT.

The genes are TRBV6-6 and TRBJ2-7; D perhaps matches TRBD1 (5 bases). The V and J ends lost 0 bases and 9 bases respectively, with 12 bases between them. Per the germline V gene, CDR1 is MNHNY and CDR2 is SVGAGI (reference sequence). The CDR3 is 13 residues long. The CDR3 DNA follows: TGTGCCAGCAGTTACTCGATAGACAGAGGGCAGTACGTC. Protein: CASSYSIDRGQYV.

The sample holds a few counts of this clone. The CDR3 spells CASSPDYSEKLFF. DNA for the CDR3: TGTGCCAGCAGCCCAGACTATAGTGAAAAACTGTTTTTT. The J gene is TRBJ1-4, the V gene TRBV3-1 (or the pseudogene TRBV3-2); no reliable D call. In germline, CDR1 is LGHDT, CDR2 YNNKEL (reference sequence). The ends were cut back, 4 bases at V and 7 bases at J, with 10 bases in the middle. The CDR3 is 13 residues long.

This sequence joins TRBV18 and TRBJ2-5; 8 nucleotides line up with TRBD1. This CDR3 has 14 amino acids. In germline, CDR1 is KGHSH, CDR2 LQKENI. The trim removed 0 bases at V and 3 bases at J, leaving 0 bases unmatched. CDR3 DNA sequence: TGTGCCAGCTCACCACCGACAGGGGAAGAGACCCAGTACTTC. As protein: CASSPPTGEETQYF.

The chain links TRBV7-6 to TRBJ1-1, with D uncertain. Trimming pared 3 bases from V and 1 base from J, leaving 6 bases between. This CDR3 region has 13 residues. Germline CDR1 reads SGHVS; CDR2 reads FNYEAQ. The CDR3 spells CASSFGRNTEAFF. CDR3 sequence (DNA): TGTGCCAGCAGCTTCGGGAGGAACACTGAAGCTTTCTTT.

This clone was seen only a few times. CDR3 nucleotides: TGTGCCAGCAGCTTGGCCGGACTCGAAGCTTTCTTT. Translated: CASSLAGLEAFF. The V call is TRBV5-5, the J call TRBJ1-1, with D uncertain. V lost 0 bases and J lost 8, with 8 bases in between. CDR3 length equals 12 residues. Germline loops: CDR1 SGHKS, CDR2 YYEKEE (reference sequence).

This sequence joins TRBV6-6 and TRBJ1-4; possible D gene TRBD1, 6 bases. CDR1 MNHNY and CDR2 SVGAGI come from the germline V gene (reference sequence). Trimming shortened V by 6 bases and J by 5 bases, and 10 bases separated the two germline ends. The CDR3 loop spans 13 amino acids. The CDR3 protein is CASSGQRNEKLFF. As DNA, the CDR3 is TGTGCCAGCAGCGGACAGAGAAATGAAAAACTGTTTTTT.